The rows below give T cell receptor beta chains drawn from one sample of a study of early T cells in non-severe SARS-CoV-2 infection. TCRdb analysed the 5' RACE reads with MiXCR anew, one entry per CDR3 protein. The table has tens of thousands of distinct CDR3 sequences, approximately 10% seen once. The material sequenced was whole blood, taken at baseline. All receptors derive from an adult who was a healthcare worker with PCR-confirmed SARS-CoV-2 infection or an uninfected control (not recorded which). Each CDR3 is given with its conserved first and last residue. Fields, in order: J gene, clone size, D gene, V gene, CDR3 protein, CDR3 DNA. D genes are given only for firm matches. Clone size, where shown, is once, few, many, or a class for clones that have expanded.

j_call: TRBJ2-2; clone_size: -; d_call: TRBD2; v_call: TRBV29-1; cdr3_aa: CSAGLAGNTGELFF; cdr3_nt: TGCAGCGCTGGACTAGCGGGGAACACCGGGGAGCTGTTTTTT
j_call: TRBJ1-2; clone_size: many; d_call: TRBD1; v_call: TRBV4-1; cdr3_aa: CASSQSDRGYGYTF; cdr3_nt: TGCGCCAGCAGCCAATCGGACAGGGGCTATGGCTACACCTTC
j_call: TRBJ2-7; clone_size: many; d_call: -; v_call: TRBV6-2/TRBV6-3; cdr3_aa: CASSRMYEQYF; cdr3_nt: TGTGCCAGCAGCCGCATGTACGAGCAGTACTTC
j_call: TRBJ2-5; clone_size: few; d_call: -; v_call: TRBV14; cdr3_aa: CASSQGDVTPQETQYF; cdr3_nt: TGTGCCAGCAGCCAAGGTGACGTAACCCCCCAAGAGACCCAGTACTTC
j_call: TRBJ2-1; clone_size: many; d_call: -; v_call: TRBV2; cdr3_aa: CASKVTALYNEQFF; cdr3_nt: TGTGCCAGCAAGGTGACAGCCCTATACAATGAGCAGTTCTTC
j_call: TRBJ2-1; clone_size: -; d_call: -; v_call: TRBV29-1; cdr3_aa: CSVVRGFYNEQFF; cdr3_nt: TGCAGCGTTGTAAGGGGTTTCTACAATGAGCAGTTCTTC
j_call: TRBJ1-1; clone_size: few; d_call: -; v_call: TRBV24-1; cdr3_aa: CATRIRGEAFF; cdr3_nt: TGTGCCACAAGAATACGGGGAGAAGCTTTCTTT
j_call: TRBJ2-7; clone_size: few; d_call: -; v_call: TRBV7-6; cdr3_aa: CASSVGFSYEQYF; cdr3_nt: TGTGCCAGCAGCGTTGGGTTTTCCTACGAGCAGTACTTC
j_call: TRBJ2-7; clone_size: many; d_call: -; v_call: TRBV5-6; cdr3_aa: CASSLGPANYEQYF; cdr3_nt: TGTGCCAGCAGCTTGGGACCCGCCAACTACGAGCAGTACTTC
j_call: TRBJ1-3; clone_size: few; d_call: -; v_call: TRBV5-1; cdr3_aa: CASSQGNSGNTIYF; cdr3_nt: TGCGCCAGCAGCCAAGGAAACTCTGGAAACACCATATATTTT
j_call: TRBJ1-1; clone_size: many; d_call: -; v_call: TRBV7-2; cdr3_aa: CASSWRQGGTEAFF; cdr3_nt: TGTGCCAGCAGCTGGCGACAAGGAGGAACTGAAGCTTTCTTT
j_call: TRBJ2-3; clone_size: -; d_call: -; v_call: TRBV28; cdr3_aa: CASTGGEDTQYF; cdr3_nt: TGTGCCAGCACGGGGGGCGAAGATACGCAGTATTTT
j_call: TRBJ2-5; clone_size: few; d_call: -; v_call: TRBV28; cdr3_aa: CASSPRRFQETQYF; cdr3_nt: TGTGCCAGCAGCCCAAGACGGTTTCAAGAGACCCAGTACTTC
j_call: TRBJ2-1; clone_size: many; d_call: -; v_call: TRBV7-2; cdr3_aa: CASSLPPSSYYNEQFF; cdr3_nt: TGTGCCAGCAGCTTACCCCCTAGCTCTTACTACAATGAGCAGTTCTTC